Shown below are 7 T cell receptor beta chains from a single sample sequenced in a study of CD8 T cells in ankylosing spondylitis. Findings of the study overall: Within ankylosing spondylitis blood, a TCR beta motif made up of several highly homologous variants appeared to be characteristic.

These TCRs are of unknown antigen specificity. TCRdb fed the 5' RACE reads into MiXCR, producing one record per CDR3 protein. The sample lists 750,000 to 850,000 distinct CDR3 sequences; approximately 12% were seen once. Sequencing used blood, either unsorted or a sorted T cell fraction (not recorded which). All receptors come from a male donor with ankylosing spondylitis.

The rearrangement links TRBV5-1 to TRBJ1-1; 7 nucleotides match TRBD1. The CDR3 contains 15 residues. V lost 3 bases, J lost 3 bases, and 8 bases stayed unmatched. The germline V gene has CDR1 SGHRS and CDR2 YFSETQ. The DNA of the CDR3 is TGCGCCAGCAGCTCGACCCCCACAGGGGACACTGAAGCTTTCTTT. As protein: CASSSTPTGDTEAFF.

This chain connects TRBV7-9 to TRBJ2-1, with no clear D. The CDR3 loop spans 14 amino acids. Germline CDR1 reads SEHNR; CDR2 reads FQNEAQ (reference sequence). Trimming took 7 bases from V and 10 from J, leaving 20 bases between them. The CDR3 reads CASTPLGLEVEQFF. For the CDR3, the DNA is TGTGCCAGCACCCCGCTTGGCTTAGAAGTCGAGCAGTTCTTC.

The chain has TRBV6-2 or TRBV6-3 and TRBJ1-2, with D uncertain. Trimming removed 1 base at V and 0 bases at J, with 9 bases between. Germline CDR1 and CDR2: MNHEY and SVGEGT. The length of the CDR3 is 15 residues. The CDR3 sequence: CASSYLSRANYGYTF. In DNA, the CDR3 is TGTGCCAGCAGTTACTTGTCAAGGGCTAACTATGGCTACACCTTC.

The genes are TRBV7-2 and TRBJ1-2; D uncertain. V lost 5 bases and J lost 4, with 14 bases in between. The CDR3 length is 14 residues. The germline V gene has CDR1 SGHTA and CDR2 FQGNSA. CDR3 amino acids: CASSRTSVGYGYTF. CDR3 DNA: TGTGCCAGCAGCCGGACCTCAGTGGGCTATGGCTACACCTTC.

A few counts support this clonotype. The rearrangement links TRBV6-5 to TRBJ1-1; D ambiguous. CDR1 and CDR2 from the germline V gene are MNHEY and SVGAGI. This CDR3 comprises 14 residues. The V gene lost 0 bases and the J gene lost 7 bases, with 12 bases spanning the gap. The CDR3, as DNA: TGTGCCAGCAGTTACTCTTATCCTGGCCGTGAAGCTTTCTTT. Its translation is CASSYSYPGREAFF.

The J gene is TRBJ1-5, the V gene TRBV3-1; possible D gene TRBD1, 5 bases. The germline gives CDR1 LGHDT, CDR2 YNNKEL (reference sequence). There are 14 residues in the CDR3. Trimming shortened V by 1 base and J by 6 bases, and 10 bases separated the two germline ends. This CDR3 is CASSQGLGGQPQHF. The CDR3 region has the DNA TGTGCCAGCAGCCAAGGGCTTGGGGGTCAGCCCCAGCATTTT.

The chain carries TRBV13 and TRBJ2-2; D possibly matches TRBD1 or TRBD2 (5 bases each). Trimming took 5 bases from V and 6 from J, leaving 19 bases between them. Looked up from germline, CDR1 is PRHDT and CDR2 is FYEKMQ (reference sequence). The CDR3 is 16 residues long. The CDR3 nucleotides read TGTGCCAGCAGCACCCGACAGAGGGCCGTCGCCGGGGAGCTGTTTTTT. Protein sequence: CASSTRQRAVAGELFF.